The next 22 T cell receptor beta chains were all read from a single sample in a study of T cells in tuberculosis. The assay was immunoSEQ multiplex PCR, and TCRdb's table has in-frame clones only and misses some. This sample carries around 60,000 clones, 81% of them seen once, and the ten largest clones take around 13%. After thawing and overnight rest, PBMC were stained with GMM-loaded CD1B tetramer, viability dye and anti-CD3 for sorting. The CD1B tetramers carried C32 glucose monomycolate purified from Rhodococcus equi. Sequenced input: CD1b-GMM tetramer-negative cells sorted from PBMCs. These receptors were taken from an adult woman with latent tuberculosis.

In the case of this clone: The junction differs from germline at one of its ends, possibly a read error. This specimen includes other DNA sequences encoding the same CDR3. J is TRBJ1-2 and V is TRBV7-9, with TRBD1 matching 7 bases. Looked up from germline, CDR1 is SEHNR and CDR2 is FQNEAQ (reference sequence). CDR3 length: 16 amino acids. CDR3 loop: CASSSWTPGTAGGYTF. The CDR3 DNA is TGCGCCAGCAGCTCTTGGACCCCGGGGACAGCAGGTGGCTACACCTTC.

The rearrangement links TRBV5-1 to TRBJ2-1; 10 nucleotides match TRBD2. Unmatched junction bases numbered 14, after V lost 5 bases and J lost 9 bases. CDR3 length: 16 residues. Germline CDR1 and CDR2: SGHRS and YFSETQ. The CDR3 is CASRGASGGGQGEQFF. The CDR3 region has the DNA TGCGCCAGCAGGGGTGCTAGCGGGGGAGGACAGGGTGAGCAGTTCTTC. The full variable domain, with the rest looked up from reference TRBV5-1 and TRBJ2-1, is KAGVTQTPRYLIKTRGQQVTLSCSPISGHRSVSWYQQTPGQGLQFLFEYFSETQRNKGNFPGRFSGRQFSNSRSEMNVSTLELGDSALYLCASRGASGGGQGEQFFGPGTRLTVL.

The rearrangement links TRBV30 to TRBJ1-4; D perhaps matches TRBD1 (5 bases). The CDR3 runs 15 residues. The V and J ends lost 2 bases and 8 bases respectively, with 18 bases between them. Looked up from germline, CDR1 is GTSNPN and CDR2 is SVGIG (reference sequence). The CDR3: CAWSFGQGGREKLFF. CDR3 DNA: TGTGCCTGGAGTTTCGGGCAGGGAGGTAGGGAAAAACTGTTTTTT.

CDR3 sequence (DNA): TGCAGTGCTAGTACAATAAATGAGCAGTTCTTC. This translates into CSASTINEQFF. V and J are TRBV20-1 and TRBJ2-1; no reliable D call. This CDR3 contains 11 residues. V lost 3 bases and J 7 bases, leaving 7 bases between the germline ends. Germline CDR1 and CDR2: DFQATT and SNEGSKA (reference sequence).

This clone was detected only once. The V call is TRBV19, the J call TRBJ1-2, with 8 bases matching TRBD1. V shed 4 bases and J 6 bases; nucleotides not matched to a gene: 13. CDR3 length: 16 amino acids. Germline V lookup: CDR1 LNHDA, CDR2 SQIVND (reference sequence). CDR3 sequence (DNA): TGTGCCAGTAGTAAAACGCCCCAGGGGGCAGGGAATGGCTACACCTTC. It specifies CASSKTPQGAGNGYTF.

V gene TRBV28 combines with J gene TRBJ1-1; D remains unclear. The CDR3 is 14 amino acids. Trimming took 6 bases from V and 0 from J, leaving 11 bases between them. Germline V lookup: CDR1 MDHEN, CDR2 SYDVKM. DNA for the CDR3: TGTGCCAGCAGGAGAGGAGGGCTGAACACTGAAGCTTTCTTT. Amino acid sequence: CASRRGGLNTEAFF.

The CDR3 DNA is TGTGCCAGCAGTGAAGCTGTGGTCGGGGCCAAAAACATTCAGTACTTC. Its protein product is CASSEAVVGAKNIQYF. The V call is TRBV2, the J call TRBJ2-4; D is ambiguous. The CDR3 consists of 16 residues. The germline gives CDR1 SNHLY, CDR2 FYNNEI. V lost 0 bases to trimming and J lost 1 base, with 10 bases between them.

The V call is TRBV18, the J call TRBJ1-4, with TRBD1 as a possible D gene (5 bases). The germline V gene has CDR1 KGHSH and CDR2 LQKENI. The V end was cut by 6 bases, the J end by 8 bases, with 16 bases between. CDR3 length: 14 residues. The CDR3 reads CASSQGREGEKLFF. In DNA form, the CDR3 reads TGTGCCAGCTCCCAGGGAAGGGAAGGGGAAAAACTGTTTTTT.

This clone has more than one count but fewer than ten. The chain uses TRBV28 and TRBJ2-5; the match to TRBD2 covers 13 bases. The germline V gene encodes CDR1 MDHEN and CDR2 SYDVKM. The ends lost 6 bases at V and 4 bases at J; junction bases unmatched: 8. This CDR3 contains 16 residues. The CDR3 sequence: CASSPSGLAGSETQYF. The CDR3 region has the DNA TGTGCCAGCAGCCCCTCGGGACTAGCGGGGTCAGAGACCCAGTACTTC.

The chain uses TRBV19 and TRBJ2-2, with TRBD1 matching over 10 bases. The V gene's germline CDR1 is LNHDA and CDR2 SQIVND (reference sequence). Trimming took 7 bases from V and 6 from J; bases not matched to a gene: 8. The CDR3 has 15 amino acids. The DNA for the CDR3 is TGTGCCAGTACCGACAGGGGGCGCTGGGCCGGGGAGCTGTTTTTT. Translation gives CASTDRGRWAGELFF.

The chain combines TRBV7-8 with TRBJ1-5; 7 bases are a match to TRBD1. The V segment lost 1 base and the J segment 1 base; nucleotides outside the gene matches: 1. Germline lookup yields CDR1 SGHVS and CDR2 FQNEAQ. CDR3 length: 15 amino acids. CDR3 coding DNA: TGTGCCAGCAGCTTAGACAGGGGAAGCAATCAGCCCCAGCATTTT. Encoded protein: CASSLDRGSNQPQHF.

This clone was counted once. The J gene is TRBJ2-1, the V gene TRBV10-2; a possible D gene is TRBD2 (6 bases). CDR3 size: 18 residues. The V gene lost 0 bases and the J gene lost 0 bases, with 15 bases spanning the gap. Germline loops: CDR1 WSHSY, CDR2 SAAADI. This CDR3 reads CASSESGLKLSSYNEQFF. The CDR3 nucleotides are TGCGCCAGCAGTGAGTCGGGACTCAAATTGAGCTCCTACAATGAGCAGTTCTTC.

This chain connects TRBV14 to TRBJ2-2; D ambiguous. The V gene's germline CDR1 is SGHDN and CDR2 FVKESK. V was trimmed by 1 base and J by 5 bases, leaving 14 bases between them. The CDR3 runs 16 residues. The CDR3 DNA sequence: TGTGCCAGCAGCCAAGGGGTTAGGAGCCTTACCGGGGAGCTGTTTTTT. Translated: CASSQGVRSLTGELFF. The full variable domain, rest sourced from reference TRBV14 and TRBJ2-2, is EAGVTQFPSHSVIEKGQTVTLRCDPISGHDNLYWYRRVMGKEIKFLLHFVKESKQDESGMPNNRFLAERTGGTYSTLKVQPAELEDSGVYFCASSQGVRSLTGELFFGEGSRLTVL.

This clone was seen only a few times. The V call is TRBV6-5, the J call TRBJ2-5; a weak D match, TRBD2 (7 bases). CDR3 size: 16 residues. Between the trimmed V and J ends, which lost 2 bases and 5 bases, there was a span of 18 bases. Germline V lookup: CDR1 MNHEY, CDR2 SVGAGI. CDR3 region: CASSYSPRGAPETQYF. In nucleotides, the CDR3 is TGTGCCAGCAGTTACAGTCCCCGGGGGGCGCCGGAGACCCAGTACTTC.

The chain is built from TRBV9 and TRBJ1-2; 7 bases agree with TRBD1. This CDR3 spans 16 amino acids. V shed 0 bases and J 2 bases; nucleotides not matched to a gene: 7. Germline assignment: CDR1 SGDLS and CDR2 YYNGEE. The CDR3 loop is CASSVGGRQGNYGYTF. Written as DNA, the CDR3 is TGTGCCAGCAGCGTAGGAGGGAGACAGGGCAACTATGGCTACACCTTC.

V gene TRBV5-1 combines with J gene TRBJ2-1; 7 nucleotides align to TRBD1. The trim removed 1 base at V and 0 bases at J, leaving 1 base unmatched. The length of the CDR3 is 15 residues. The germline V gene encodes CDR1 SGHRS and CDR2 YFSETQ. The CDR3 DNA reads TGCGCCAGCAGCTTGACAGGGGCCTCCTACAATGAGCAGTTCTTC. This translates into CASSLTGASYNEQFF.

The rearrangement joins TRBV19 to TRBJ2-7, with TRBD2 identical over 8 bases. Germline CDR1 is LNHDA and CDR2 is SQIVND (reference sequence). This CDR3 contains 16 residues. V was pared by 6 bases and J by 0 bases, with 10 bases of the junction left unmatched. The CDR3 protein is CASSRSAAGGSYEQYF. DNA for the CDR3: TGTGCCAGTAGCAGATCGGCCGCGGGAGGCTCCTACGAGCAGTACTTC.

The chain uses TRBV5-6 and TRBJ2-2; a possible D gene is TRBD2 (5 bases). The CDR3 loop spans 16 amino acids. Germline V CDR1 and CDR2: SGHDT, YYEEEE. V lost 4 bases and J lost 5, with 18 bases in between. The CDR3 protein is CASSPHSVVRTGELFF. The CDR3 DNA is TGTGCCAGCAGCCCTCATAGCGTTGTGAGGACCGGGGAGCTGTTTTTT.

V is TRBV19 and J is TRBJ1-1; TRBD1 matches at 9 bases. Germline CDR1 is LNHDA and CDR2 is SQIVND (reference sequence). With 6 bases clipped from V and 5 bases from J, the junction kept 7 bases outside the gene matches. This CDR3 has 14 amino acids. CDR3 region: CASRPGDRVTEAFF. The CDR3 bases are TGTGCCAGTAGACCCGGGGACAGGGTGACTGAAGCTTTCTTT.

The chain employs TRBV4-1 and TRBJ2-5, with D possibly matching TRBD2 (5 bases). This CDR3 has 14 amino acids. The V and J ends lost 8 bases and 4 bases respectively, with 17 bases between them. Germline assignment: CDR1 MGHRA and CDR2 YSYEKL. This CDR3 is CASRAVLRGETQYF. The CDR3 coding sequence is TGCGCCAGCCGGGCGGTCCTTCGGGGAGAGACCCAGTACTTC.

This sequence joins TRBV20-1 and TRBJ2-2, with no clear D. The CDR3 totals 11 residues. Deletions cut 6 bases from V and 7 bases from J, with 9 bases between. Per germline, CDR1 DFQATT and CDR2 SNEGSKA (reference sequence). This CDR3 reads CSAERGGELFF. The CDR3 DNA reads TGCAGTGCCGAACGAGGCGGGGAGCTGTTTTTT.

V is TRBV18 and J is TRBJ2-5, with a tentative D call TRBD1 (5 bases). Germline lookup yields CDR1 KGHSH and CDR2 LQKENI. The CDR3 runs to 14 residues. V was clipped by 0 bases and J by 5 bases, with 10 bases between them. CDR3 nucleotides: TGTGCCAGCTCACCACCTCAGGGCTTGGAGACCCAGTACTTC. Translating gives CASSPPQGLETQYF.